A single sample gave rise to the 24 T cell receptor beta chains below, sequenced in a study of CD8+CD57+ T cells in acquired aplastic anemia. Template material for TCR beta VDJ and CDR3 profiling consisted of genomic DNA. Using its own MiXCR run on the reads, TCRdb lists one record per CDR3 protein. Among 150,000 to 200,000 distinct CDR3 sequences listed, 64% were seen once. The source material was sorted CD4+, CD8+, or CD8+CD57+ T cells (not recorded which) from PBMCs. The source of these receptors is a human donor with severe aplastic anemia or a healthy control (not recorded which).

In regard to this clonotype: This may stem from a read error, because a much larger clone lies one nucleotide away. V and J are TRBV9 and TRBJ2-1; 9 bases map to TRBD1. Looked up from germline, CDR1 is SGDLS and CDR2 is YYNGEE. The CDR3 contains 15 residues. CDR3 DNA: TGTGCCAGCAGCGCACAGGGGGCGGGTTACAATGAGCAGCTCTTC. This gives the protein CASSAQGAGYNEQLF.

V usage is TRBV3-1 and J usage is TRBJ1-1; no firm D call. Trimming removed 4 bases at V and 5 bases at J, with 26 bases between. CDR3 length equals 18 residues. CDR1 and CDR2 from the germline V gene are LGHDT and YNNKEL (reference sequence). The CDR3 sequence: CASSLGRAGSILGTEAFF. CDR3 DNA: TGTGCCAGCAGCCTTGGCCGGGCAGGCTCCATACTTGGGACTGAAGCTTTCTTT.

The genes are TRBV20-1 and TRBJ2-1, with 9 bases aligning to TRBD2. The CDR3 has 14 amino acids. V was pared by 0 bases and J by 9 bases, with 6 bases of the junction left unmatched. Germline assignment: CDR1 DFQATT and CDR2 SNEGSKA (reference sequence). CDR3 DNA: TGCAGTGCTAGAGATCGCGAGCGGGAGGTTGAGCAGTTCTTC. It is translated as CSARDREREVEQFF.

The chain employs TRBV13 and TRBJ1-4; 8 bases are a match to TRBD1. With 4 bases clipped from V and 8 bases from J, the junction kept 6 bases outside the gene matches. This CDR3 is built from 14 residues. CDR1 is PRHDT, CDR2 FYEKMQ, per germline (reference sequence). The DNA for the CDR3 is TGTGCCAGCAGCTCGAGGACAGGGTTGGAAAAACTGTTTTTT. Amino acid sequence: CASSSRTGLEKLFF.

The count of this clonotype is one. The rearrangement uses TRBV25-1 and TRBJ1-3; 10 nucleotides match TRBD1. The CDR3 runs 15 residues. V lost 2 bases to trimming and J lost 8 bases; unmatched junction nucleotides: 6. The germline V gene encodes CDR1 MGHDK and CDR2 SYGVNS. For the CDR3, the DNA is TGTGCCAGCAGTGAAACGGGGACAGGGGTGGACACCATATATTTT. This encodes CASSETGTGVDTIYF.

V usage is TRBV29-1 and J usage is TRBJ1-2, with 7 bases identical to TRBD1. The V segment lost 7 bases and the J segment 3 bases; nucleotides outside the gene matches: 14. The CDR3 length is 15 residues. Germline CDR1 SQVTM, CDR2 ANQGSEA. DNA of the CDR3: TGCAGCGCTGAGGTTCCAGGGGGTGTGGACTATGGCTACACCTTC. Translation gives CSAEVPGGVDYGYTF.

The J gene is TRBJ1-1, the V gene TRBV10-3; D unclear. The CDR3 spans 13 residues. The germline V and J ends were trimmed by 4 bases and 1 base, with 7 bases remaining between them. Germline V gene lookup returns CDR1 ENHRY and CDR2 SYGVKD. The CDR3 DNA is TGTGCCATCAGTGGGAAACAGAACACTGAAGCTTTCTTT. Encoded protein: CAISGKQNTEAFF.

The chain carries TRBV4-2 and TRBJ2-7, with TRBD1 matching over 7 bases. With V trimmed by 4 bases and J by 1 base, 4 bases remained unmatched. Per germline, CDR1 LGHNA and CDR2 YNFKEQ. The CDR3 spans 14 residues. The CDR3 coding sequence is TGTGCCAGCAGCCCCGGGGACAGATCCTACGAGCAGTACTTC. Translating it yields CASSPGDRSYEQYF.

The count of this clonotype is one. The chain employs TRBV5-1 and TRBJ2-5; no firm D call. The V gene lost 4 bases and the J gene lost 5 bases, with 15 bases spanning the gap. Per the germline V gene, CDR1 is SGHRS and CDR2 is YFSETQ. The CDR3 contains 14 residues. CDR3 in DNA: TGCGCCAGCAGCCCGGACCAGGCGCAGGAGACCCAGTACTTC. Its protein is CASSPDQAQETQYF.

V usage is TRBV24-1 and J usage is TRBJ1-6; D remains ambiguous. Trimming stripped 5 bases from V and 0 bases from J, with 16 bases between. The CDR3 has 18 residues. The V gene's germline CDR1 is KGHDR and CDR2 SFDVKD. CDR3 sequence reads: CATSASSKVNSYNSPLHF. In nucleotides, the CDR3 is TGTGCCACCAGTGCGTCTTCTAAGGTTAACTCCTATAATTCACCCCTCCACTTT.

This chain connects TRBV6-1 to TRBJ2-5; the D gene is possibly TRBD1 (5 bases). The CDR3 is 14 amino acids. V gave up 0 bases and J gave up 4 bases, with 9 bases separating them. From germline, CDR1 is MNHNS and CDR2 SASEGT. In DNA, the CDR3 is TGTGCCAGCAGTGAAGCCAGGGCGACAGAGACCCAGTACTTC. Encoded protein: CASSEARATETQYF.

This clonotype came up many times. The chain joins TRBV4-1 to TRBJ1-2; no clear D gene. Germline values: CDR1 MGHRA, CDR2 YSYEKL. V lost 0 bases and J lost 4, with 12 bases in between. The CDR3 sequence is 15 residues long. In DNA, the CDR3 is TGCGCCAGCAGCCAAGACCGGGGTTCCTTCTATGGCTACACCTTC. Residues: CASSQDRGSFYGYTF.

The gene calls are TRBV5-8 and TRBJ2-3; TRBD2 matches at 10 bases. This CDR3 contains 15 residues. V lost 3 bases, J lost 2 bases, and 3 bases stayed unmatched. Germline CDR1 SGHTS, CDR2 YDEGEE. The CDR3 loop reads CASSWGLAYTDTQYF. The CDR3 nucleotides are TGTGCCAGCAGCTGGGGACTAGCGTACACAGATACGCAGTATTTT.

The CDR3 spells CASSLDRAGDEETQYF. The CDR3 DNA is TGTGCCAGCAGCTTGGACAGGGCGGGGGATGAAGAGACCCAGTACTTC. This chain joins TRBV5-8 and TRBJ2-5; tentatively, D is TRBD2 (7 bases). In germline, CDR1 is SGHTS, CDR2 YDEGEE. The CDR3 is 16 residues long. Trimming removed 0 bases at V and 3 bases at J, with 15 bases between.

The chain recombines TRBV2 with TRBJ2-3, with D possibly matching TRBD2 (6 bases). V lost 4 bases and J 2 bases, leaving 7 bases between the germline ends. Germline V CDR1 and CDR2: SNHLY, FYNNEI. The CDR3 contains 13 residues. This CDR3 is CASSAGDTDTQYF. Here the CDR3 DNA reads TGTGCCAGCAGTGCGGGGGACACAGATACGCAGTATTTT.

This clonotype was seen a few times. J is TRBJ2-5 and V is TRBV7-9; D gene uncertain. Germline CDR1 SEHNR, CDR2 FQNEAQ (reference sequence). This CDR3 has 12 amino acids. The V end lost 2 bases, the J end lost 1 base, and 2 bases lay between the germline ends. The DNA for the CDR3 is TGTGCCAGCAGCTTAACCCAAGAGACCCAGTACTTC. Protein: CASSLTQETQYF.

DNA for the CDR3: TGTGCCACCATGGCGGGAAGCAATGAGCAGTTCTTC. Translation: CATMAGSNEQFF. This sequence joins TRBV24-1 and TRBJ2-1; perhaps TRBD2 as D (6 bases). Germline CDR1 and CDR2: KGHDR and SFDVKD. The CDR3 length is 12 residues. V was shortened by 8 bases and J by 6 bases, with 10 bases between the two germline ends.

The chain employs TRBV2 and TRBJ2-1, with 12 bases fitting TRBD2. The germline V gene has CDR1 SNHLY and CDR2 FYNNEI. V lost 5 bases to trimming and J lost 7 bases; unmatched junction nucleotides: 6. This CDR3 has 15 residues. The CDR3 nucleotides read TGTGCCAGCAGTATACTAGCGGGGGGTACGAATGAGCAGTTCTTC. This encodes CASSILAGGTNEQFF.

Comment on this clonotype: A much bigger clone sits one base away, suggesting this may be a read error. V and J are TRBV10-3 and TRBJ2-1; 8 bases are a match to TRBD2. The trim removed 5 bases at V and 9 bases at J, leaving 12 bases unmatched. CDR3 length equals 15 residues. Germline V gives CDR1 ENHRY, CDR2 SYGVKD. The CDR3 protein is CAISSQPGLAGEQFF. The CDR3 DNA follows: TGTGCCATCAGTTCCCAACCCGGACTAGCTGGTGAGCAGTTCTTC.

This clonotype was seen at least ten times. This chain uses TRBV29-1 with TRBJ1-1; D remains unclear. Germline CDR1 and CDR2: SQVTM and ANQGSEA. Trimming left V 7 bases short and J 4 bases short, with 16 bases between. The CDR3 totals 13 residues. The chain's CDR3 is CSARPSWGTEAFF. CDR3 coding DNA: TGCAGCGCCAGACCTTCGTGGGGCACTGAAGCTTTCTTT.

This clonotype has a handful of counts. The chain joins TRBV15 to TRBJ2-2, with D perhaps given as TRBD1 or TRBD2 (5 bases each). Trimming pared 5 bases from V and 1 base from J, leaving 8 bases between. The germline V gene has CDR1 LNHNV and CDR2 YYDKDF (reference sequence). The CDR3 length is 14 residues. The CDR3 DNA sequence: TGTGCCACCAGCGGGGGTTTGAACACCGGGGAGCTGTTTTTT. This sequence encodes CATSGGLNTGELFF.

The rearrangement uses TRBV2 and TRBJ1-5, with D possibly being TRBD1 (6 bases). The V end lost 5 bases, the J end lost 2 bases, and 10 bases lay between the germline ends. The CDR3 runs 14 residues. Germline lookup yields CDR1 SNHLY and CDR2 FYNNEI. The CDR3 nucleotides are TGTGCCAGCAGTAGGCGACAGGGCAATCAGCCCCAGCATTTT. It encodes CASSRRQGNQPQHF.

The sample holds a few counts of this clonotype. The chain links TRBV7-9 to TRBJ1-1; D is unresolved. The CDR3 has 13 amino acids. Germline V gene lookup returns CDR1 SEHNR and CDR2 FQNEAQ (reference sequence). V was shortened by 7 bases and J by 7 bases, with 16 bases between the two germline ends. CDR3 nucleotides: TGTGCCAGCACCACTCAAGGATCACGTGAAGCTTTCTTT. This encodes CASTTQGSREAFF.

V and J are TRBV7-2 and TRBJ1-4; unclear D gene. The germline V and J ends were trimmed by 3 bases and 7 bases, with 15 bases remaining between them. Germline V gene lookup returns CDR1 SGHTA and CDR2 FQGNSA. This CDR3 is 15 amino acids long. CDR3 loop: CASSLGTNLGEKLFF. In DNA, the CDR3 is TGTGCCAGCAGCTTGGGTACGAACCTGGGTGAAAAACTGTTTTTT.